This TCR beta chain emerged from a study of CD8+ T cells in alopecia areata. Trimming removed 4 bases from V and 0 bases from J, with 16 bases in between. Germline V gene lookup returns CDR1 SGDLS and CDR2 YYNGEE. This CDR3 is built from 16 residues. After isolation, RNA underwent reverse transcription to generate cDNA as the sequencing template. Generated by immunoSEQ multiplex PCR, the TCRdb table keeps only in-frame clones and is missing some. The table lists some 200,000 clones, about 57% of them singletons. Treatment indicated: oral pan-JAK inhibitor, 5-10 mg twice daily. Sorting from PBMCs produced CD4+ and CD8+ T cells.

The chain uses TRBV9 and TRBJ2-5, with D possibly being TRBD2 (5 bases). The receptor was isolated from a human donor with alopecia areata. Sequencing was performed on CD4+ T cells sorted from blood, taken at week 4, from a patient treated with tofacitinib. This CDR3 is CASSPSGGKYQETQYF. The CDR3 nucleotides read TGTGCCAGCAGCCCGAGCGGTGGGAAGTACCAAGAGACCCAGTACTTC.